These 32 T cell receptor beta chains share one sample of origin, sequenced in a study of blood T cell repertoires in COVID-19 (dated by TCRdb to 2019 to 2021). Libraries were made using the immunoSEQ multiplex PCR assay. TCRdb provides this immuneACCESS table in a form limited to in-frame rearrangements. Some clones are lacking; in checked studies, under half of them reflect an unresolved V gene, and why the rest are absent is not known. Counted in this sample were about 110,000 clones; over 65% of them appeared once. The ten largest clones take up about 6.3% of the sample. Material for sequencing was peripheral blood. The receptors were gathered from a man aged 80 or over with COVID-19, enrolled during active disease.

The rearrangement joins TRBV5-4 to TRBJ2-7, with TRBD1 identical over 11 bases. This CDR3 has 15 amino acids. J was trimmed by 3 bases and V by 4 bases; bases with no gene match: 6. Germline V gene sequence: CDR1 SGHNT, CDR2 YYREEE (reference sequence). The CDR3 nucleotides read TGTGCCAGCAGCCCCAGGGACAGGGGGTTCTACGAGCAGTACTTC. Residues: CASSPRDRGFYEQYF.

This clone was counted once. This rearrangement joins TRBV28 to TRBJ2-4, with D unresolved. V lost 4 bases and J lost 8, with 9 bases in between. Germline V gene sequence: CDR1 MDHEN, CDR2 SYDVKM. The CDR3 length is 12 residues. The CDR3 loop reads CASSSSFDIQYF. CDR3 nucleotide sequence: TGTGCCAGCAGTTCCAGTTTTGACATTCAGTACTTC.

DNA for the CDR3: TGTGCCAGCAGCTACCAGGGGGTCACTGAAGCTTTCTTT. The encoded protein is CASSYQGVTEAFF. The chain couples TRBV28 to TRBJ1-1; TRBD1 aligns across 7 bases. The CDR3 contains 13 residues. The germline V gene encodes CDR1 MDHEN and CDR2 SYDVKM. Trimming at V came to 6 bases and at J to 4 bases, leaving 5 bases not matched to a gene. The entire variable domain, with the rest obtained from reference TRBV28 and TRBJ1-1, is as follows: DVKVTQSSRYLVKRTGEKVFLECVQDMDHENMFWYRQDPGLGLRLIYFSYDVKMKEKGDIPEGYSVSREKKERFSLILESASTNQTSMYLCASSYQGVTEAFFGQGTRLTVV.

J is TRBJ1-2 and V is TRBV7-9; 9 positions match TRBD1. V trimming: 3 bases; J trimming: 6 bases; junction bases outside the gene matches: 5. Germline loops: CDR1 SEHNR, CDR2 FQNEAQ (reference sequence). The CDR3 sequence is 14 residues long. The CDR3 DNA sequence: TGTGCCAGCAGCTTTGACAGGGGGAGGGATGGCTACACCTTC. It specifies CASSFDRGRDGYTF.

The V gene is TRBV5-6, the J gene TRBJ2-5; 11 bases map to TRBD1. CDR3 length: 15 residues. The junction had 5 bases not matched to a gene; V was cut back by 3 bases and J by 4 bases. Per germline, CDR1 SGHDT and CDR2 YYEEEE. This CDR3 is CASSSGQGASETQYF. DNA of the CDR3: TGTGCCAGCAGCTCCGGACAGGGGGCCTCAGAGACCCAGTACTTC.

This clone occurred once. J is TRBJ2-1 and V is TRBV5-1; 9 bases fit TRBD2. V trimming: 0 bases; J trimming: 9 bases; junction bases outside the gene matches: 7. Per the germline V gene, CDR1 is SGHRS and CDR2 is YFSETQ. CDR3 length equals 15 residues. The CDR3 nucleotides are TGCGCCAGCAGCTTGGCTAGCGGGGTATATGGTGAGCAGTTCTTC. Residues: CASSLASGVYGEQFF.

The V call is TRBV15, the J call TRBJ2-5; TRBD2 matches 11 bases. The germline gives CDR1 LNHNV, CDR2 YYDKDF (reference sequence). The CDR3 sequence is 17 residues long. With V trimmed by 0 bases and J by 3 bases, 6 bases remained unmatched. CDR3 in DNA: TGTGCCACCAGCAGAGATATTTCGACTAGCGGGGAAGAGACCCAGTACTTC. Its translation: CATSRDISTSGEETQYF.

This clone was counted a few times. The junction does not match germline at one end; this may be a read error. The rearrangement uses TRBV7-7 and TRBJ2-1; 14 bases agree with TRBD2. The CDR3 contains 15 residues. CDR1 SSHAT and CDR2 FNYEAQ come from the germline V gene (reference sequence). The CDR3 region has the DNA TGTGCTAGCAGCGAAGGGACTAGCGGGAGTGATGAGCAGTTCTTC. It translates to CASSEGTSGSDEQFF.

The rearrangement links TRBV2 to TRBJ1-4; no clear D. Germline V gene data show CDR1 as SNHLY and CDR2 as FYNNEI. The CDR3 runs 11 residues. The V and J ends lost 6 bases and 8 bases respectively, with 7 bases between them. CDR3 protein: CASREVEKLFF. The CDR3 bases are TGTGCCAGCAGGGAGGTGGAAAAACTGTTTTTT.

The chain joins TRBV6-2 or TRBV6-3 to TRBJ2-7; D is ambiguous. The CDR3 sequence is 16 residues long. V was trimmed by 5 bases and J by 0 bases, leaving 17 bases between them. Looked up from germline, CDR1 is MNHEY and CDR2 is SVGEGT. The CDR3 region has the DNA TGTGCCAGCAGTACGGTAGCCGCAAGTATCTCCTACGAGCAGTACTTC. Translating gives CASSTVAASISYEQYF.

This clone occurred a few times. The J gene is TRBJ1-2, the V gene TRBV11-2; TRBD1 is a possible D gene (5 bases). This CDR3 comprises 16 residues. The germline V gene has CDR1 SGHAT and CDR2 FQNNGV. Trimming removed 1 base from V and 8 bases from J, with 20 bases in between. CDR3 amino acids: CASSLGGDLTAQGYTF. CDR3 DNA: TGTGCCAGCAGCTTAGGTGGGGACTTAACAGCTCAAGGCTACACCTTC.

The sample holds one count of this clone. The genes are TRBV5-4 and TRBJ2-5, with D uncertain. Germline V CDR1 and CDR2: SGHNT, YYREEE (reference sequence). The V end lost 3 bases, the J end lost 2 bases, and 5 bases lay between the germline ends. This CDR3 comprises 12 residues. The CDR3 is CASSSFQETQYF. The CDR3, as DNA: TGTGCCAGCAGCTCCTTTCAAGAGACCCAGTACTTC.

The chain uses TRBV7-2 and TRBJ2-5; D perhaps matches TRBD2 (5 bases). Germline assignment: CDR1 SGHTA and CDR2 FQGNSA. V lost 4 bases to trimming and J lost 7 bases, with 16 bases between them. The CDR3 is made up of 14 amino acids. The CDR3 DNA sequence: TGTGCCAGCAGCTCATCCGGGATCCAGGCGACCCAGTACTTC. This gives the protein CASSSSGIQATQYF.

This clone was recorded a few times. The J gene is TRBJ1-6, the V gene TRBV19; no definite D call. From germline, CDR1 is LNHDA and CDR2 SQIVND (reference sequence). Between the trimmed V and J ends, which lost 0 bases and 7 bases, there was a span of 7 bases. The CDR3 covers 14 residues. CDR3 in amino acids: CASSIDTVNSPLHF. The CDR3 bases are TGTGCCAGTAGTATAGATACGGTAAATTCACCCCTCCACTTT.

The chain joins TRBV6-5 to TRBJ1-1; 9 bases align to TRBD1. CDR3 length: 13 amino acids. V dropped 6 bases and J dropped 11; count of bases not matched to a gene: 10. Per germline, CDR1 MNHEY and CDR2 SVGAGI. The CDR3 region is CASRLTGGGSAFF. The DNA for the CDR3 is TGTGCCAGCAGACTCACAGGGGGCGGGTCTGCTTTCTTT.

This clone has a single count. The chain carries TRBV2 and TRBJ1-5; the D gene is possibly TRBD1 (5 bases). V was trimmed by 1 base and J by 11 bases, leaving 9 bases between them. From germline, CDR1 is SNHLY and CDR2 FYNNEI. The CDR3 is 12 residues long. The CDR3 nucleotides are TGTGCCAGCAGTGAAGGGGGGGACTCCCAGCATTTT. Encoded protein: CASSEGGDSQHF.

The V and J genes are TRBV3-1 (or the pseudogene TRBV3-2) and TRBJ2-7; 9 nucleotides line up with TRBD1. V lost 1 base to trimming and J lost 6 bases; unmatched junction nucleotides: 4. The CDR3 is made up of 14 amino acids. Germline CDR1 LGHDT, CDR2 YNNKEL (reference sequence). The CDR3: CASSQGTGEGEQYF. The CDR3, as DNA: TGTGCCAGCAGCCAAGGGACAGGGGAAGGCGAGCAGTACTTC.

The chain links TRBV4-1 to TRBJ2-3, with 12 bases that match TRBD2. Trimming cost V 4 bases and J 1 base; bases outside gene matches: 6. The CDR3 consists of 17 residues. The V gene's germline CDR1 is MGHRA and CDR2 YSYEKL. The CDR3 reads CASSPSGTSGRTDTQYF. The CDR3 DNA is TGCGCCAGCAGCCCTTCGGGGACTAGCGGGCGCACAGATACGCAGTATTTT.

This clone has just one count. The chain couples TRBV3-1 (or the pseudogene TRBV3-2) to TRBJ1-3; the D gene is possibly TRBD1 (6 bases). V lost 1 base, J lost 0 bases, and 7 bases lay in between. Per the germline V gene, CDR1 is LGHDT and CDR2 is YNNKEL (reference sequence). The CDR3 runs 15 residues. CDR3 loop: CASSQGGGSGNTIYF. CDR3 nucleotides: TGTGCCAGCAGCCAAGGAGGGGGCTCTGGAAACACCATATATTTT.

The chain uses TRBV18 and TRBJ1-2, with 7 bases fitting TRBD1. The V segment lost 0 bases and the J segment 6 bases; nucleotides outside the gene matches: 7. Germline V lookup: CDR1 KGHSH, CDR2 LQKENI. CDR3 size: 15 residues. The CDR3 spells CASSPPSTGLHGYTF. CDR3 sequence (DNA): TGTGCCAGCTCACCACCCTCGACAGGGTTACATGGCTACACCTTC.

The chain couples TRBV19 to TRBJ1-2; TRBD1 aligns across 10 bases. The V gene end was trimmed by 4 bases and the J gene end by 8 bases; junction bases not matched to a gene: 10. Per germline, CDR1 LNHDA and CDR2 SQIVND (reference sequence). The CDR3 runs to 15 residues. In DNA, the CDR3 is TGTGCCAGTAGTAGCTTCCCCCGGACAGGGGGAGGCTACACCTTC. This translates into CASSSFPRTGGGYTF.

The chain is built from TRBV6-5 and TRBJ2-7; 10 positions match TRBD2. CDR3 length equals 16 residues. Losses at the gene ends were 0 bases for V and 5 bases for J; bases not matched to a gene: 7. Germline assignment: CDR1 MNHEY and CDR2 SVGAGI. CDR3 residues: CASSYSPSGRAHEQYF. The CDR3 nucleotides are TGTGCCAGCAGTTACTCCCCCAGCGGGAGGGCCCACGAGCAGTACTTC.

The J gene is TRBJ2-1, the V gene TRBV6-5; no firm D call. Germline CDR1 is MNHEY and CDR2 is SVGAGI. V lost 2 bases to trimming and J lost 5 bases, with 13 bases between them. CDR3 length: 15 residues. The CDR3 DNA reads as TGTGCCAGCAGTTACGTCCCGGTAGCCCACAATGAGCAGTTCTTC. Protein product: CASSYVPVAHNEQFF.

The chain joins TRBV6-5 to TRBJ2-3; possible D gene TRBD2, 6 bases. V was cut by 7 bases and J by 6 bases, with 8 bases left in between. The CDR3 sequence is 11 residues long. Germline V gene sequence: CDR1 MNHEY, CDR2 SVGAGI. CDR3 region: CASTRGDTQYF. As DNA, the CDR3 is TGTGCCAGCACCCGGGGGGATACGCAGTATTTT.

The V gene is TRBV25-1, the J gene TRBJ2-3, with a possible D match to TRBD1 (7 bases). This CDR3 region has 14 residues. V lost 6 bases and J 4 bases, leaving 14 bases between the germline ends. CDR1 is MGHDK and CDR2 is SYGVNS in the germline V gene. CDR3 coding DNA: TGTGCCAGCAGGCGGGACAGCGGAGCAGATACGCAGTATTTT. Translation: CASRRDSGADTQYF. The whole variable domain, filled in from reference TRBV25-1 and TRBJ2-3, reads EADIYQTPRYLVIGTGKKITLECSQTMGHDKMYWYQQDPGMELHLIHYSYGVNSTEKGDLSSESTVSRIRTEHFPLTLESARPSHTSQYLCASRRDSGADTQYFGPGTRLTVL.

This clone came up a few times. V usage is TRBV3-1 (or the pseudogene TRBV3-2) and J usage is TRBJ1-1; 10 bases are a match to TRBD1. V was pared by 6 bases and J by 7 bases, with 17 bases of the junction left unmatched. Germline V gene sequence: CDR1 LGHDT, CDR2 YNNKEL (reference sequence). The CDR3 totals 17 residues. CDR3 DNA sequence: TGTGCCAGCAGTCGCATCCAGACAGGGGGCCCCACCAATGAAGCTTTCTTT. This encodes CASSRIQTGGPTNEAFF.

The chain is built from TRBV12-3 or TRBV12-4 and TRBJ2-5; D gene unclear. This CDR3 is 13 amino acids long. V was trimmed by 5 bases and J by 4 bases, leaving 11 bases between them. DNA for the CDR3: TGTGCCAGCAGTAGAGACGTAGCAGAGACCCAGTACTTC. Translated: CASSRDVAETQYF.

V gene TRBV5-1 combines with J gene TRBJ1-6, with D maybe TRBD1 (6 bases). Germline assignment: CDR1 SGHRS and CDR2 YFSETQ. Trimming cost V 4 bases and J 7 bases, with 12 bases left between them. This CDR3 has 14 residues. The CDR3 spells CASSIRDTNSPLHF. CDR3 bases: TGCGCCAGCAGCATCCGGGACACGAATTCACCCCTCCACTTT.

This sequence joins TRBV4-1 and TRBJ2-2; 13 bases line up with TRBD2. V lost 4 bases to trimming and J lost 7 bases; unmatched junction nucleotides: 6. Germline lookup yields CDR1 MGHRA and CDR2 YSYEKL. The CDR3 totals 16 residues. As DNA, the CDR3 is TGCGCCAGCAGCCTAAGACTAGCGGGAGGAGGCGGGGAGCTGTTTTTT. Translation gives CASSLRLAGGGGELFF.

CDR3 nucleotide sequence: TGTGCCAGCAGTAACCAACAGGGCCTCCAAGAGACCCAGTACTTC. Protein sequence: CASSNQQGLQETQYF. This chain links TRBV6-6 with TRBJ2-5, with D perhaps TRBD1 (6 bases). Per germline, CDR1 MNHNY and CDR2 SVGAGI (reference sequence). Trimming took 5 bases from V and 1 from J, leaving 14 bases between them. This CDR3 has 15 residues.

V is TRBV11-1 and J is TRBJ2-5; 10 bases are a match to TRBD1. J lost 5 bases, V lost 3 bases, and 6 bases had no gene match. Germline V lookup: CDR1 SGHAT, CDR2 FQDESV (reference sequence). There are 15 residues in the CDR3. The CDR3, as DNA: TGTGCCAGCAGCTTCCGACAGGGGGCGCGGGAGACCCAGTACTTC. This gives the protein CASSFRQGARETQYF. Complete variable domain (other parts from reference TRBV11-1 and TRBJ2-5): EAEVAQSPRYKITEKSQAVAFWCDPISGHATLYWYRQILGQGPELLVQFQDESVVDDSQLPKDRFSAERLKGVDSTLKIQPAELGDSAMYLCASSFRQGARETQYFGPGTRLLVL.

V usage is TRBV24-1 and J usage is TRBJ2-3, with 8 bases fitting TRBD2. Trimming cost V 6 bases and J 2 bases; bases outside gene matches: 6. The CDR3 sequence is 15 residues long. Germline-derived CDR1 and CDR2 are KGHDR and SFDVKD. CDR3 sequence (DNA): TGTGCCACCAGTAGACCGGGACTAGACACAGATACGCAGTATTTT. Translated: CATSRPGLDTDTQYF.